This T cell receptor (beta chain) was identified during a study of blood T cell repertoires in COVID-19. As handled by the study authors: Amplification of reference gene primers was used by the study to estimate nucleated cell counts. Some clones are missing from TCRdb's copy, which holds only in-frame ones; the method was immunoSEQ multiplex PCR. That table furnishes V, J and clone size, whereas the DNA furnished D and trimming. The table lists 150,000 to 200,000 clones, under 80% of them singletons, with around 16% in the top ten. Germline V gives CDR1 MNHEY, CDR2 SVGAGI. The CDR3 consists of 15 residues. V was shortened by 6 bases and J by 1 base, with 15 bases between the two germline ends. Those who participated ranged in age from roughly 18 to 89 years and resided in about two dozen US areas. In assigning cohorts, the study relied on participant-reported clinical history.

The source of this sequence is a woman between 50 and 59 years old with acute COVID-19. Sequencing input: PBMCs or T cells enriched from blood (not recorded which). The V gene is TRBV6-5, the J gene TRBJ1-2; no clear D. The CDR3 region is CASRDPGESNYGYTF. The CDR3 DNA sequence: TGTGCCAGCAGAGACCCCGGGGAGAGTAACTATGGCTACACCTTC.